The rows below give T cell receptor beta chains drawn from one sample of a study of T cell responses to AZD1222 COVID-19 vaccine. The protocol was immunoSEQ multiplex PCR, while the TCRdb copy is restricted to in-frame clones and leaves out a portion. The table lists about 200,000 clones, about 93% of them singletons. This specimen was peripheral blood, taken on day 0 of MenACWY control vaccination. Receptor source: an adult in good health. The CDR3 runs from the conserved cysteine through the conserved F or W. The D gene is left open where the match is weak. The size entry is marked missing in some rows and otherwise reads once, few, many or a size class.

j_call,v_call,d_call,clone_size,cdr3_aa,cdr3_nt
TRBJ2-3,TRBV6-4,-,-,CASSVVGTSTDTQYF,TGTGCCAGCAGTGTAGTGGGGACTAGCACAGATACGCAGTATTTT
TRBJ2-5,TRBV9,-,-,CASSVGRVGETQYF,TGTGCCAGCAGCGTAGGTAGGGTTGGAGAGACCCAGTACTTC
TRBJ1-1,TRBV7-9,-,once,CASSPTGTNTEAFF,TGTGCCAGCAGCCCGACGGGGACGAACACTGAAGCTTTCTTT
TRBJ1-1,TRBV28,TRBD1,-,CASRLPGQVTEAFF,TGTGCCAGCAGACTACCGGGACAGGTGACTGAAGCTTTCTTT
TRBJ1-3,TRBV28,-,-,CASRYRGYSGNTIYF,TGTGCCAGCAGATATCGGGGTTACTCTGGAAACACCATATATTTT
TRBJ2-1,TRBV3-1/TRBV3-2,-,-,CASSQFAGLLSSYNEQFF,TGTGCCAGCAGCCAATTCGCGGGCCTCCTTAGCTCCTACAATGAGCAGTTCTTC
TRBJ2-2,TRBV30,TRBD1,-,CAWRKQGYRELFF,TGTGCCTGGAGGAAACAGGGGTATAGGGAGCTGTTTTTT
TRBJ1-5,TRBV7-2,TRBD1,-,CASSDHRGQPQHF,TGTGCCAGCAGCGACCACAGGGGACAGCCCCAGCATTTT
TRBJ1-1,TRBV6-6,-,-,CASSAGGLIVNTEAFF,TGTGCCAGCAGTGCGGGGGGACTAATAGTGAACACTGAAGCTTTCTTT
TRBJ2-3,TRBV7-2,TRBD1,-,CASSPDRVRTDTQYF,TGTGCCAGCAGCCCGGACAGGGTTCGCACAGATACGCAGTATTTT
TRBJ1-1,TRBV5-4,-,once,CASSDRENTEAFF,TGTGCCAGCAGCGACCGGGAGAACACTGAAGCTTTCTTT
TRBJ1-3,TRBV7-9,-,-,CASSLSGRGVGNTIYF,TGTGCCAGCAGCTTATCGGGCCGGGGAGTTGGAAACACCATATATTTT
TRBJ1-2,TRBV7-6,TRBD1,-,CASSPNRGGGYGYTF,TGTGCCAGCAGCCCGAACAGGGGAGGGGGCTATGGCTACACCTTC
TRBJ2-5,TRBV14,-,-,CASSQDGSWETQYF,TGTGCCAGCAGCCAAGATGGCTCCTGGGAGACCCAGTACTTC
TRBJ1-5,TRBV5-1,-,-,CASSLDRNQPQHF,TGCGCCAGCAGCTTGGACAGAAATCAGCCCCAGCATTTT
TRBJ1-2,TRBV29-1,-,-,CSVLVSQFGYGYTF,TGCAGCGTGTTGGTTAGTCAGTTCGGCTATGGCTACACCTTC
TRBJ2-7,TRBV30,-,-,CAWEDRQSYEQYF,TGTGCCTGGGAAGACAGGCAGAGCTACGAGCAGTACTTC
TRBJ1-1,TRBV5-1,TRBD1,-,CASSLWTGMNTEAFF,TGCGCCAGCAGCTTATGGACAGGGATGAACACTGAAGCTTTCTTT
TRBJ2-5,TRBV19,TRBD2,few,CASSILAGGQETQYF,TGTGCCAGTAGTATCCTAGCGGGGGGGCAAGAGACCCAGTACTTC
TRBJ2-7,TRBV20-1,-,-,CSARDLREQYF,TGCAGTGCTCGGGACCTTCGGGAGCAGTACTTC
TRBJ2-4,TRBV4-3,TRBD1,-,CASSHRQGADIQYF,TGCGCCAGCAGCCACCGACAGGGGGCGGACATTCAGTACTTC
TRBJ2-7,TRBV7-9,-,-,CASSHQGVRDLPYEQYF,TGTGCCAGCAGCCATCAAGGGGTCCGGGACTTGCCCTACGAGCAGTACTTC
TRBJ1-3,TRBV25-1,-,-,CASSVLNTIYF,TGTGCCAGCAGTGTTTTGAACACCATATATTTT
TRBJ1-2,TRBV28,-,-,CASSNSGTGFGGYTF,TGTGCCAGCAGTAATTCCGGGACCGGCTTCGGTGGCTACACCTTC
TRBJ1-5,TRBV2,-,-,CASSERGSNQPQHF,TGTGCCAGCAGTGAAAGAGGGAGCAATCAGCCCCAGCATTTT
TRBJ1-2,TRBV7-2,-,-,CASSLGTPYGYTF,TGTGCCAGCAGCTTGGGGACACCATATGGCTACACCTTC
TRBJ2-1,TRBV6-2/TRBV6-3,-,once,CASSLGPVVYNEQFF,TGTGCCAGCAGCCTGGGCCCGGTGGTGTACAATGAGCAGTTCTTC
TRBJ2-7,TRBV6-6,TRBD2,-,CASGKGRVRDYEQYF,TGTGCCAGCGGTAAAGGGAGGGTGAGGGACTACGAGCAGTACTTC
TRBJ1-1,TRBV7-3,-,-,CASSFYRNTEAFF,TGTGCCAGCAGCTTCTACAGAAACACTGAAGCTTTCTTT
TRBJ1-1,TRBV19,-,-,CASSKGSVNTEAFF,TGTGCCAGTAGTAAAGGTTCGGTGAACACTGAAGCTTTCTTT
TRBJ1-1,TRBV11-1,-,-,CASSLTENTEAFF,TGTGCCAGCAGCTTAACGGAAAACACTGAAGCTTTCTTT
TRBJ1-2,TRBV5-5,TRBD1,once,CASSLDVTGGNTGYTF,TGTGCCAGCAGCTTGGACGTTACAGGGGGCAACACTGGCTACACCTTC
TRBJ2-2,TRBV7-2,TRBD2,-,CASSPGLAGAATGELFF,TGTGCCAGCAGCCCGGGACTAGCGGGCGCGGCTACCGGGGAGCTGTTTTTT
TRBJ2-7,TRBV5-8,-,-,CASSLGTYEQYF,TGTGCCAGCAGCTTAGGGACCTACGAGCAGTACTTC
TRBJ1-6,TRBV7-3,-,-,CASSQEYNSPLHF,TGTGCCAGCAGCCAGGAATATAATTCACCCCTCCACTTT
TRBJ2-3,TRBV5-6,-,-,CASSLGVWGADTQYF,TGTGCCAGCAGCTTGGGGGTCTGGGGAGCAGATACGCAGTATTTT
TRBJ1-2,TRBV6-2/TRBV6-3,-,-,CASSYSAGLYTF,TGTGCCAGCAGTTACTCGGCTGGCCTCTACACCTTC
TRBJ1-6,TRBV2,-,-,CASSGDVVRNSPLHF,TGTGCCAGCAGCGGGGACGTGGTCCGAAATTCACCCCTCCACTTT
TRBJ2-5,TRBV5-1,-,-,CASSLQYQETQYF,TGCGCCAGCAGCTTGCAGTACCAAGAGACCCAGTACTTC
TRBJ2-1,TRBV28,-,-,CASSLLPGAYNEQFF,TGTGCCAGCAGTTTATTGCCGGGGGCCTACAATGAGCAGTTCTTC
TRBJ1-6,TRBV30,-,-,CAWRADRRRLALHF,TGTGCCTGGAGGGCCGACAGGAGGCGATTAGCCCTCCACTTT
TRBJ1-3,TRBV4-1,-,-,CASSPAGTVSGNTIYF,TGCGCCAGCAGCCCCGCCGGGACTGTCTCTGGAAACACCATATATTTT
TRBJ1-5,TRBV6-5,-,-,CASSFGRNQPQHF,TGTGCCAGTTCTTTTGGAAGGAATCAGCCCCAGCATTTT
TRBJ1-5,TRBV10-1,-,-,CASSESPGGGNQPQHF,TGCGCCAGCAGTGAGTCTCCGGGGGGCGGCAATCAGCCCCAGCATTTT
TRBJ1-2,TRBV5-6,TRBD1,-,CASSQGGKGYTF,TGTGCCAGCAGTCAAGGGGGCAAGGGCTACACCTTC